Each of the 22 T cell receptor beta chains below was sequenced from the same sample in a study of shared clonotypes between healthy human individuals (dated by TCRdb to the early 2020s). Library prep was done by the immunoSEQ multiplex PCR assay. TCRdb carries this immuneACCESS record with in-frame sequences only. Its versions omit some clonotypes, under half of them owing to an unresolved V gene in the studies checked, with the rest unexplained. The sample contains about 2.3 million clones, around 92% of them found a single time. The ten largest clones take up 0.37% of the sample. Input material: naive CD4+ T cells from PBMCs. Explained via the paper, the cell subset or site label denotes: CD45RA+ positively selected. The receptors here all came from a young man in good health. Some clones in this sample may be carry-over from other donors' samples.

The chain carries TRBV7-2 and TRBJ2-1; TRBD2 agrees at 8 bases. With V trimmed by 5 bases and J by 8 bases, 8 bases remained unmatched. This CDR3 region has 14 residues. CDR1 and CDR2 (germline): SGHTA, FQGNSA. The CDR3 DNA sequence: TGTGCCAGCAGCCCCGCGGGAGGTAAGGATGAGCAGTTCTTC. It translates to CASSPAGGKDEQFF. The full variable domain, rest sourced from reference TRBV7-2 and TRBJ2-1, is GAGVSQSPSNKVTEKGKDVELRCDPISGHTALYWYRQSLGQGLEFLIYFQGNSAPDKSGLPSDRFSAERTGGSVSTLTIQRTQQEDSAVYLCASSPAGGKDEQFFGPGTRLTVL.

The rearrangement joins TRBV6-1 to TRBJ2-5; D might be TRBD2 (6 bases). CDR1 and CDR2 (germline): MNHNS, SASEGT. The CDR3 extends over 15 amino acids. The V and J ends lost 8 bases and 0 bases respectively, with 16 bases between them. CDR3 nucleotides: TGTGCCAGCGGGACCCAAAGCGGGTACCAAGAGACCCAGTACTTC. Its translation is CASGTQSGYQETQYF.

This chain joins TRBV6-5 and TRBJ1-2; D is undetermined. This CDR3 has 12 amino acids. Germline V gene sequence: CDR1 MNHEY, CDR2 SVGAGI. V lost 8 bases and J lost 2, with 9 bases in between. The CDR3 DNA is TGTGCCAGCGCCGGCAGAAACTATGGCTACACCTTC. It is translated as CASAGRNYGYTF.

The chain's CDR3 is CATSTSTSKIDTQYF. For the CDR3, the DNA is TGTGCCACCAGCACTTCGACTAGTAAAATAGATACGCAGTATTTT. This chain joins TRBV6-1 and TRBJ2-3, with D perhaps TRBD2 (6 bases). The germline CDR1 and CDR2 sequences are MNHNS and SASEGT. The CDR3 is made up of 15 amino acids. Trimming took off 10 bases at V and 5 bases at J, with 22 bases between the two ends.

The rearrangement links TRBV15 to TRBJ2-3, with a weak D call TRBD1 (5 bases). V lost 3 bases to trimming and J lost 0 bases, with 10 bases between them. Germline CDR1 LNHNV, CDR2 YYDKDF (reference sequence). The CDR3 extends over 15 amino acids. The CDR3 here is CATSSFRQSTDTQYF. DNA for the CDR3: TGTGCCACCAGCAGTTTTAGACAGAGCACAGATACGCAGTATTTT.

This chain joins TRBV6-1 and TRBJ2-7, with D uncertain. The CDR3 consists of 12 residues. Per the germline V gene, CDR1 is MNHNS and CDR2 is SASEGT. Trimming left V 3 bases short and J 2 bases short, with 5 bases between. CDR3 coding DNA: TGTGCCAGCAGTGATGCTCCCTACGAGCAGTACTTC. Its protein is CASSDAPYEQYF.

The rearrangement uses TRBV28 and TRBJ2-1; TRBD2 matches at 7 bases. Germline-derived CDR1 and CDR2 are MDHEN and SYDVKM. The V and J ends lost 4 bases and 7 bases, in that order; junction bases with no gene match: 10. CDR3 length: 15 amino acids. The CDR3 sequence is CASSYLTSLSNEQFF. In DNA, the CDR3 is TGTGCCAGCAGTTACCTGACTAGCTTATCGAATGAGCAGTTCTTC. Full variable domain (rest looked up from reference TRBV28 and TRBJ2-1): DVKVTQSSRYLVKRTGEKVFLECVQDMDHENMFWYRQDPGLGLRLIYFSYDVKMKEKGDIPEGYSVSREKKERFSLILESASTNQTSMYLCASSYLTSLSNEQFFGPGTRLTVL.

The rearrangement uses TRBV29-1 and TRBJ2-5; TRBD2 might be the D (6 bases). V was clipped by 6 bases and J by 7 bases, with 27 bases between them. The CDR3 covers 16 residues. Per germline, CDR1 SQVTM and CDR2 ANQGSEA. CDR3 residues: CSVHQPGSWGVWTQYF. The CDR3 region has the DNA TGCAGCGTCCACCAACCTGGGTCCTGGGGGGTTTGGACCCAGTACTTC.

V and J are TRBV11-2 and TRBJ1-1, with TRBD1 matching over 9 bases. CDR3 size: 13 residues. The germline V gene encodes CDR1 SGHAT and CDR2 FQNNGV. The ends lost 5 bases at V and 10 bases at J; junction bases unmatched: 8. CDR3 bases: TGTGCCAGCAGCGTCACAGGGGGCCTCGGAGCTTTCTTT. Encoded protein: CASSVTGGLGAFF.

The genes are TRBV6-5 and TRBJ2-1; perhaps D is TRBD1 or TRBD2 (5 bases each). The CDR3 totals 13 residues. Germline assignment: CDR1 MNHEY and CDR2 SVGAGI. The V and J ends lost 5 bases and 9 bases respectively, with 14 bases between them. CDR3 in amino acids: CASSQNRGGEQFF. The CDR3 DNA follows: TGTGCCAGCAGTCAGAACCGGGGCGGTGAGCAGTTCTTC.

This sequence joins TRBV5-1 and TRBJ1-1; tentative D call: TRBD1 (5 bases). Germline-derived CDR1 and CDR2 are SGHRS and YFSETQ. V lost 3 bases and J lost 8, with 14 bases in between. The CDR3 is 13 amino acids. The CDR3 region has the DNA TGCGCCAGCAGCTCCCCCCGGGACCCCGAAGCTTTCTTT. Translation gives CASSSPRDPEAFF.

The chain recombines TRBV7-2 with TRBJ2-7; no clear D gene. V lost 6 bases and J lost 3, with 9 bases in between. Germline CDR1 and CDR2: SGHTA and FQGNSA. The CDR3 covers 12 residues. This chain's CDR3 is CASRKGSYEQYF. As DNA, the CDR3 is TGTGCCAGCAGGAAGGGAAGCTACGAGCAGTACTTC.

This clone was seen only a few times. V and J are TRBV4-1 and TRBJ1-1; 7 bases line up with TRBD1. CDR1 is MGHRA, CDR2 YSYEKL, per germline. The CDR3 sequence is 15 residues long. J was trimmed by 3 bases and V by 3 bases; bases with no gene match: 7. In DNA form, the CDR3 reads TGCGCCAGCAGCCAGCGACAGGGCTCGGACACTGAAGCTTTCTTT. Translating gives CASSQRQGSDTEAFF.

V and J are TRBV2 and TRBJ2-3; maybe TRBD2 (6 bases). The CDR3 consists of 18 residues. Germline CDR1 and CDR2: SNHLY and FYNNEI. V was cut by 6 bases and J by 2 bases, with 24 bases left in between. Here the CDR3 reads CASRRTVIRELNTDTQYF. In nucleotides, the CDR3 is TGTGCCAGCAGGCGGACGGTTATACGGGAGCTTAACACAGATACGCAGTATTTT.

This clone was observed once. Written as DNA, the CDR3 is TGTGCCAGCAGCTCGGGGCTAGCGGGAGTCTACGAGCAGTACTTC. Translated: CASSSGLAGVYEQYF. The chain joins TRBV7-6 to TRBJ2-7, with TRBD2 identical over 10 bases. V lost 4 bases, J lost 3 bases, and 6 bases stayed unmatched. This CDR3 contains 15 residues. CDR1 and CDR2 from the germline V gene are SGHVS and FNYEAQ.

The chain links TRBV6-5 to TRBJ2-3, with a possible D match to TRBD1 (6 bases). CDR3 length: 16 residues. V lost 2 bases and J lost 1, with 13 bases in between. Germline CDR1 is MNHEY and CDR2 is SVGAGI. CDR3 sequence (DNA): TGTGCCAGCAGTTACACGGCAGGGGCAGGCACAGATACGCAGTATTTT. Its translation: CASSYTAGAGTDTQYF.

The chain employs TRBV5-4 and TRBJ2-1, with TRBD2 matching 9 bases. Germline assignment: CDR1 SGHNT and CDR2 YYREEE (reference sequence). The V segment lost 4 bases and the J segment 5 bases; nucleotides outside the gene matches: 7. The CDR3 contains 15 residues. The chain's CDR3 is CASSLAGGPNNEQFF. CDR3 bases: TGTGCCAGCAGCCTCGCGGGAGGGCCAAACAATGAGCAGTTCTTC.

The rearrangement joins TRBV7-9 to TRBJ2-3; D is unclear. The CDR3 spans 19 residues. The V and J ends lost 5 bases and 0 bases respectively, with 24 bases between them. CDR1 is SEHNR and CDR2 is FQNEAQ in the germline V gene (reference sequence). The CDR3 sequence: CASSPLYADPLSSTDTQYF. In DNA form, the CDR3 reads TGTGCCAGCAGCCCCCTCTATGCGGATCCGCTGTCTAGCACAGATACGCAGTATTTT.

The chain joins TRBV7-6 to TRBJ2-2; no clear D gene. The germline V gene has CDR1 SGHVS and CDR2 FNYEAQ. With 5 bases removed from V and 3 bases from J, the gap between germline ends came to 10 bases. The CDR3 length is 14 residues. The CDR3 is CASSLDEYTGELFF. As DNA, the CDR3 is TGTGCCAGCAGCCTAGACGAGTACACCGGGGAGCTGTTTTTT.

The V gene is TRBV28, the J gene TRBJ2-1; 11 nucleotides agree with TRBD2. The CDR3 is made up of 17 amino acids. Germline loops: CDR1 MDHEN, CDR2 SYDVKM. The V and J ends lost 3 bases and 2 bases, in that order; junction bases with no gene match: 6. The CDR3 here is CASSFRLAGLTYNEQFF. Written as DNA, the CDR3 is TGTGCCAGCAGTTTTCGACTAGCGGGACTTACCTACAATGAGCAGTTCTTC.

The chain links TRBV6-6 to TRBJ1-2, with TRBD1 matching 7 bases. The germline CDR1 and CDR2 sequences are MNHNY and SVGAGI (reference sequence). Losses at the gene ends were 0 bases for V and 5 bases for J; bases not matched to a gene: 6. This CDR3 comprises 15 residues. CDR3 region: CASSYSTGDRYGYTF. The CDR3 DNA is TGTGCCAGCAGTTACTCTACAGGGGATAGGTATGGCTACACCTTC.

The rearrangement uses TRBV7-9 and TRBJ2-1, with 11 positions matching TRBD2. The CDR3 covers 18 residues. CDR1 and CDR2 (germline): SEHNR, FQNEAQ (reference sequence). The ends lost 5 bases at V and 3 bases at J; junction bases unmatched: 12. CDR3 amino acids: CASSANRLAGMVYNEQFF. The CDR3 DNA reads as TGTGCCAGCAGCGCTAACCGACTAGCGGGAATGGTCTACAATGAGCAGTTCTTC.